Listed below are T cell receptor beta chains from one sample, sequenced in a study of regulatory T cells in long-lasting Graves disease. TCRdb passed the multiplex PCR reads through MiXCR, listing each CDR3 protein once. The sample holds approximately 300,000 distinct CDR3 sequences, 15% to 20% seen once. The sample in question was peripheral blood mononuclear cells (PBMCs), obtained at new diagnosis, from a patient treated with antithyroid drugs. These receptors were obtained from a female donor with Graves disease. CDR3s include the opening cysteine and the closing phenylalanine or tryptophan. D genes are given only for firm matches. Rows may omit the clone size; those that give it use once, few, many or a size class.

d_call,j_call,clone_size,v_call,cdr3_nt,cdr3_aa
TRBD2,TRBJ2-1,many,TRBV2,TGTGCCAGCAGTGACGGACTAGCGGGCCTCAATGAGCAGTTCTTC,CASSDGLAGLNEQFF
-,TRBJ1-1,many,TRBV29-1,TGCAGCGTTGGAGGGATGAACACTGAAGCTTTCTTT,CSVGGMNTEAFF
TRBD2,TRBJ2-1,-,TRBV20-1,TGCAGTGCTACCTCCGGGACTAGCGGGAAGGGAGAGCAGTTCTTC,CSATSGTSGKGEQFF
-,TRBJ1-4,many,TRBV30,TGTGCCTGGAGTCCGAGCGGCGAAAAACTGTTTTTT,CAWSPSGEKLFF
TRBD2,TRBJ2-3,-,TRBV13,TGTGCCAGCAGCTTGGCGGGAGCAAATAGGGGAGATACGCAGTATTTT,CASSLAGANRGDTQYF
-,TRBJ2-3,-,TRBV5-1,TGCGCCAGCAGCTTGGAGGAGTTCGACGATACGCAGTATTTT,CASSLEEFDDTQYF
-,TRBJ1-2,many,TRBV9,TGTGCCAGCAGCACAACAGAATATGGCTACACCTTC,CASSTTEYGYTF
-,TRBJ2-7,many,TRBV7-8,TGTGCCAGCAGCTTATTTCAGTACGACGCTAGCGAATACGAGCAGTACTTC,CASSLFQYDASEYEQYF
TRBD2,TRBJ2-3,many,TRBV6-1,TGTGCCAGCAGGGGACTAGCGGGAGCAGATACGCAGTATTTT,CASRGLAGADTQYF
TRBD1,TRBJ2-1,many,TRBV7-2,TGTGCCAGCAGCTTAGAAGGGACAGGGGGCTTTGAGCAGTTCTTC,CASSLEGTGGFEQFF
-,TRBJ1-5,many,TRBV6-2/TRBV6-3,TGTGCCAGCACAGAAGGTGGGGGGCATCAGCCCCAGCATTTT,CASTEGGGHQPQHF
-,TRBJ2-7,many,TRBV2,TGTGCCAGCACCAGAAGATGGGGCTCCTACGAGCAGTACTTC,CASTRRWGSYEQYF
-,TRBJ1-1,many,TRBV7-2,TGTGCCAGCAGCCCTCGTGGGGTAAACACTGAAGCTTTCTTT,CASSPRGVNTEAFF
-,TRBJ2-7,-,TRBV24-1,TGTGCCACCAGTCCCGCCAGTCTGACGGGCACCTACGAGCAGTACTTC,CATSPASLTGTYEQYF
-,TRBJ2-1,few,TRBV7-9,TGTGCCAGCAGCCCTCATGGGACTTACTACAATGAGCAGTTCTTC,CASSPHGTYYNEQFF
-,TRBJ1-2,many,TRBV20-1,TGCAGTGCTAGAGATCTCAGCAGCCCAACCTATGGCTACACCTTC,CSARDLSSPTYGYTF
TRBD1,TRBJ2-7,-,TRBV4-1,TGCGCCAGCAGCCTGGTTACTGGGCAGGGGGCGAACGAGCAGTACTTC,CASSLVTGQGANEQYF
TRBD1,TRBJ2-7,few,TRBV24-1,TGTGCCACCAGTGACACACGGTCGGGACAGGGGGAGTTTCAGTACTTC,CATSDTRSGQGEFQYF
-,TRBJ1-4,many,TRBV5-1,TGCGCCAGCAGCTTGGAAGGACAGATTGATGAAAAACTGTTTTTT,CASSLEGQIDEKLFF
TRBD1,TRBJ1-6,many,TRBV9,TGTGCCAGCAGCGCGGAGATCTCCGGGACAGGAGGGTCACCCCTCCACTTT,CASSAEISGTGGSPLHF
TRBD1,TRBJ2-5,many,TRBV20-1,TGCAGTGCTCCGGACCGACAGGGAAAAGAGACCCAGTACTTC,CSAPDRQGKETQYF
-,TRBJ1-2,few,TRBV24-1,TGTGCCACCAGTGATCCACCGGGGAATGGCTACACCTTC,CATSDPPGNGYTF
TRBD1,TRBJ2-7,few,TRBV6-2/TRBV6-3,TGTGCCAGCCGGGACAGGGTGACTAGCCCCTCCTACGAGCAGTACTTC,CASRDRVTSPSYEQYF
-,TRBJ1-1,-,TRBV20-1,TGCAGTGCCACAGGGTACACTGAAGCTTTCTTT,CSATGYTEAFF
TRBD2,TRBJ2-1,few,TRBV5-6,TGTGCCAGCAGCCGACCTCTTAGCGGGAGACCCGGCAATGAGCAGTTCTTC,CASSRPLSGRPGNEQFF
TRBD2,TRBJ2-1,many,TRBV20-1,TGCAGTGCCCCTCGACTAGCGGGAGAGCTTGGGGAGCAGTTCTTC,CSAPRLAGELGEQFF
-,TRBJ2-6,-,TRBV5-1,TGCGCCAGCAGCCTCCACCGGGACGGACTTAGCTCTGGGGCCAACGTCCTGACTTTC,CASSLHRDGLSSGANVLTF
-,TRBJ1-4,many,TRBV10-3,TGTGCCATCAGTGAAGGCAGGGCTAATGAAAAACTGTTTTTT,CAISEGRANEKLFF
-,TRBJ2-7,once,TRBV12-3/TRBV12-4,TGTGCCAGCAGTTTAGCGGGAGGACCGCACTACGAGCAGTACTTC,CASSLAGGPHYEQYF
TRBD1,TRBJ2-7,-,TRBV12-3/TRBV12-4,TGTGCCAGCAGTCCAGGGGGAAGGGGCTACGAGCAGTACTTC,CASSPGGRGYEQYF
-,TRBJ1-6,few,TRBV5-4,TGTGCCAGCAGCCCGGACGGCGTTTCTAATTCACCCCTCCACTTT,CASSPDGVSNSPLHF
TRBD2,TRBJ2-3,few,TRBV9,TGTGCCAGCAGCTCACGGGCGGGAGGGCTCAGGGATACGCAGTATTTT,CASSSRAGGLRDTQYF
TRBD1,TRBJ1-5,many,TRBV7-8,TGTGCCAGCAGCCCGGACAGGTGGGTCAATCAGCCCCAGCATTTT,CASSPDRWVNQPQHF
-,TRBJ2-1,many,TRBV5-1,TGCGCCAGCAGCTCCAACAATGAGCAGTTCTTC,CASSSNNEQFF
-,TRBJ2-7,-,TRBV11-3,TGTGCCAGCAGCTATGAGGGGACCGCCTACTACGAGCAGTACTTC,CASSYEGTAYYEQYF
TRBD2,TRBJ2-2,-,TRBV28,TGTGCCAGCAGTTCTCCCACCGCTGTAGCGGGAGTGGTCACCGGGGAGCTGTTTTTT,CASSSPTAVAGVVTGELFF
TRBD1,TRBJ1-5,-,TRBV6-1,TGTGCCAGCACCCCGGGACAGGGGAGAAAAAGCAATCAGCCCCAGCATTTT,CASTPGQGRKSNQPQHF
TRBD2,TRBJ2-1,-,TRBV28,TGTGCCAGCATCACTAGCGGGAGGTCCGATGAGCAGTTCTTC,CASITSGRSDEQFF
-,TRBJ2-7,-,TRBV7-9,TGTGCCAGCAGCTTACGGGAGAGTTCGGTCGAGCAGTACTTC,CASSLRESSVEQYF
TRBD1,TRBJ1-1,many,TRBV27,TGTGCCAGCAGTTGGACAGGGGCCACTGAAGCTTTCTTT,CASSWTGATEAFF
-,TRBJ2-5,many,TRBV7-2,TGTGCCAGCAGCTTAGAAGGCAGGGTCGGGGAGACCCAGTACTTC,CASSLEGRVGETQYF
-,TRBJ1-2,many,TRBV5-1,TGCGCCAGCAGCCTAACGGCGGGGAGTTCCAACTATGGCTACACCTTC,CASSLTAGSSNYGYTF
-,TRBJ1-2,-,TRBV27,TGTGCCAGCAGTTTAGGCAGGTCCTATGGCTACACCTTC,CASSLGRSYGYTF
-,TRBJ2-5,many,TRBV11-3,TGTGCCAGCGTCGGGCCTGGGGAGGAGACCCAGTACTTC,CASVGPGEETQYF
TRBD1,TRBJ1-1,many,TRBV20-1,TGCAGTGCTAGAGCCCTCAGGGGGCACACTGAAGCTTTCTTT,CSARALRGHTEAFF
TRBD2,TRBJ2-3,many,TRBV11-3,TGTGCCAGCAGCGGTGGTAGCGGGAGATCGGATACGCAGTATTTT,CASSGGSGRSDTQYF
TRBD2,TRBJ2-1,many,TRBV7-9,TGTGCCCCCGGAGCGGGAACCTACAATGAGCAGTTCTTC,CAPGAGTYNEQFF
-,TRBJ1-4,many,TRBV5-4,TGTGCCAGCAGCTTGGTAGGAGATGAAAAACTGTTTTTT,CASSLVGDEKLFF
TRBD2,TRBJ2-5,many,TRBV3-1,TGTGCCAGCAGCCAAGAAGAATACCGGACTAGCCCAGCGGGGGAGACCCAGTACTTC,CASSQEEYRTSPAGETQYF
-,TRBJ2-3,many,TRBV11-3,TGTGCCAGCAGCTCGGGTTGGGATACGCAGTATTTT,CASSSGWDTQYF
TRBD1,TRBJ2-1,many,TRBV5-1,TGCGCCAGCAGAAATGAAGGGGGCCCTAAGGGGTTGGGCTCCTACAATGAGCAGTTCTTC,CASRNEGGPKGLGSYNEQFF
-,TRBJ2-7,many,TRBV7-9,TGTGCCAGCAGCTCCGGAGTGTCTGGGTCCTACGAGCAGTACTTC,CASSSGVSGSYEQYF
-,TRBJ1-6,many,TRBV30,TGTGCCTGGAGCCCTCGCACAGGGCGGGATTCACCCCTCCACTTT,CAWSPRTGRDSPLHF